Sequencing of this T cell receptor (beta chain) was carried out in a study of T cells after somatic rescue of genetic block. Deletions cut 2 bases from V and 6 bases from J, with 16 bases between. The CDR3 sequence is 15 residues long. The germline V gene has CDR1 SEHNR and CDR2 FQNEAQ (reference sequence). Sequencing was performed with immunoSEQ multiplex PCR; in TCRdb, only in-frame clones are kept and a portion is missing. The sample lists under 7,500 clones; around 80% were seen once. The clonotype originates from a boy between 10 and 17 years old. The sample consisted of peripheral blood mononuclear cells (PBMCs). This chain uses TRBV7-9 with TRBJ1-2; D gene unclear. CDR3 region: CASSLMRVDRNGYTF. CDR3 sequence (DNA): TGTGCCAGCAGCTTAATGAGGGTAGATAGGAATGGCTACACCTTC.